A selection of T cell receptor beta chains follows, all from one sample in a study of blood T cell repertoires in COVID-19. Profiled with immunoSEQ multiplex PCR; TCRdb holds only in-frame clones, not every one. The sample carries over 140,000 clones, over 75% recorded once. Sequenced: PBMCs or T cells enriched from blood (not recorded which). The source of these receptors is a woman between 50 and 59 years old who had recovered from COVID-19. Each CDR3 is given with its conserved first and last residue. D genes are given only for firm matches. Clone size appears in some rows only: once, few, many, or a class for an expanded clone.

v_call: TRBV6-5; j_call: TRBJ1-2; clone_size: .; d_call: .; cdr3_aa: CASSQTGNAGYTF; cdr3_nt: TGTGCCAGCAGCCAGACAGGTAACGCCGGCTACACCTTC
v_call: TRBV6-5; j_call: TRBJ1-6; clone_size: .; d_call: .; cdr3_aa: CASSYSLLLNSPLHF; cdr3_nt: TGTGCCAGCAGTTACTCTTTATTACTTAATTCACCCCTCCACTTT
v_call: TRBV19; j_call: TRBJ2-7; clone_size: .; d_call: TRBD2; cdr3_aa: CASSFGLAGVYEQYF; cdr3_nt: TGTGCCAGTAGTTTTGGCCTAGCGGGGGTCTACGAGCAGTACTTC
v_call: TRBV28; j_call: TRBJ2-7; clone_size: .; d_call: .; cdr3_aa: CASSLGRDWPTLRSYEQYF; cdr3_nt: TGTGCCAGCAGTTTAGGCCGGGACTGGCCTACCCTCCGCTCCTACGAGCAGTACTTC
v_call: TRBV3-1/TRBV3-2; j_call: TRBJ2-7; clone_size: .; d_call: .; cdr3_aa: CASRTPFGEQYF; cdr3_nt: TGTGCCAGCAGGACACCCTTTGGGGAGCAGTACTTC
v_call: TRBV2; j_call: TRBJ2-5; clone_size: few; d_call: .; cdr3_aa: CASSGTLETQYF; cdr3_nt: TGTGCCAGCAGTGGGACTTTGGAGACCCAGTACTTC
v_call: TRBV28; j_call: TRBJ2-7; clone_size: .; d_call: .; cdr3_aa: CASSLQWDEQYF; cdr3_nt: TGTGCCAGCAGCCTACAGTGGGACGAGCAGTACTTC
v_call: TRBV19; j_call: TRBJ1-5; clone_size: .; d_call: TRBD1; cdr3_aa: CASSRDRVNQPQHF; cdr3_nt: TGTGCCAGTAGTAGAGACAGGGTGAATCAGCCCCAGCATTTT
v_call: TRBV27; j_call: TRBJ2-5; clone_size: .; d_call: TRBD2; cdr3_aa: CASSRTSGQETQYF; cdr3_nt: TGTGCCAGCAGTCGGACTAGCGGCCAAGAGACCCAGTACTTC
v_call: TRBV18; j_call: TRBJ1-3; clone_size: .; d_call: .; cdr3_aa: CASSLPLSSGNTIYF; cdr3_nt: TGTGCCAGCTCACTACCACTGAGCTCTGGAAACACCATATATTTT
v_call: TRBV30; j_call: TRBJ2-7; clone_size: .; d_call: .; cdr3_aa: CAWSVLVAGPYEQYF; cdr3_nt: TGTGCCTGGAGTGTACTAGTGGCGGGGCCCTACGAGCAGTACTTC
v_call: TRBV5-8; j_call: TRBJ1-2; clone_size: once; d_call: .; cdr3_aa: CASSLRGGYTF; cdr3_nt: TGTGCCAGCAGCTTGAGGGGAGGCTACACCTTC
v_call: TRBV9; j_call: TRBJ2-3; clone_size: once; d_call: TRBD1; cdr3_aa: CASSPRDRGTLDTQYF; cdr3_nt: TGTGCCAGCAGCCCTCGGGACAGGGGGACTCTAGATACGCAGTATTTT
v_call: TRBV24-1; j_call: TRBJ1-2; clone_size: .; d_call: TRBD1; cdr3_aa: CATSSGTGGGGYTF; cdr3_nt: TGTGCCACCAGTTCCGGGACAGGGGGCGGCGGCTACACCTTC
v_call: TRBV27; j_call: TRBJ2-7; clone_size: .; d_call: .; cdr3_aa: CASSLSRVTYEQYF; cdr3_nt: TGTGCCAGCAGTTTATCACGAGTTACCTACGAGCAGTACTTC
v_call: TRBV7-3; j_call: TRBJ1-2; clone_size: .; d_call: TRBD1; cdr3_aa: CATGPGQESNYGYTF; cdr3_nt: TGTGCCACCGGGCCAGGACAGGAGTCTAACTATGGCTACACCTTC
v_call: TRBV6-1; j_call: TRBJ2-1; clone_size: .; d_call: .; cdr3_aa: CASSEAGPPHNEQFF; cdr3_nt: TGTGCCAGCAGTGAAGCGGGGCCCCCCCACAATGAGCAGTTCTTC
v_call: TRBV5-5; j_call: TRBJ1-1; clone_size: .; d_call: .; cdr3_aa: CASRLTGNTEAFF; cdr3_nt: TGTGCCAGCAGGCTTACAGGGAACACTGAAGCTTTCTTT
v_call: TRBV9; j_call: TRBJ2-5; clone_size: .; d_call: TRBD2; cdr3_aa: CASSETSGGAKTQYF; cdr3_nt: TGTGCCAGCAGTGAGACTAGCGGGGGGGCAAAGACCCAGTACTTC
v_call: TRBV7-2; j_call: TRBJ1-2; clone_size: .; d_call: .; cdr3_aa: CASSSNQGRGYTF; cdr3_nt: TGTGCCAGCAGCTCAAACCAGGGGCGAGGCTACACCTTC
v_call: TRBV28; j_call: TRBJ1-2; clone_size: .; d_call: .; cdr3_aa: CASRPGGGAHNYGYTF; cdr3_nt: TGTGCCAGCAGGCCGGGTGGAGGGGCCCATAACTATGGCTACACCTTC
v_call: TRBV29-1; j_call: TRBJ1-2; clone_size: .; d_call: TRBD1; cdr3_aa: CSVEDKLSDRGKGGYTF; cdr3_nt: TGCAGCGTTGAAGATAAACTGTCGGACAGGGGAAAGGGTGGCTACACCTTC
v_call: TRBV27; j_call: TRBJ2-7; clone_size: .; d_call: .; cdr3_aa: CASIGSSYEQYF; cdr3_nt: TGTGCCAGCATCGGGAGCTCCTACGAGCAGTACTTC
v_call: TRBV5-1; j_call: TRBJ2-1; clone_size: .; d_call: .; cdr3_aa: CASSLERSYNEQFF; cdr3_nt: TGCGCCAGCAGCTTGGAACGGTCGTACAATGAGCAGTTCTTC
v_call: TRBV13; j_call: TRBJ2-7; clone_size: .; d_call: .; cdr3_aa: CASSLGGVPYEQYF; cdr3_nt: TGTGCCAGCAGCTTAGGCGGGGTCCCCTACGAGCAGTACTTC
v_call: TRBV7-3; j_call: TRBJ1-1; clone_size: few; d_call: .; cdr3_aa: CASSTQGRTEAFF; cdr3_nt: TGTGCCAGCAGCACGCAGGGTCGCACTGAAGCTTTCTTT
v_call: TRBV5-1; j_call: TRBJ2-2; clone_size: once; d_call: .; cdr3_aa: CASSWAPGENTGELFF; cdr3_nt: TGCGCCAGCAGCTGGGCTCCGGGAGAGAACACCGGGGAGCTGTTTTTT
v_call: TRBV30; j_call: TRBJ1-4; clone_size: once; d_call: .; cdr3_aa: CAWRTQVTWGEKLFF; cdr3_nt: TGTGCCTGGAGAACACAGGTTACGTGGGGTGAAAAACTGTTTTTT
v_call: TRBV29-1; j_call: TRBJ1-1; clone_size: .; d_call: .; cdr3_aa: CSFRSDKNTEAFF; cdr3_nt: TGCAGCTTTAGGTCGGACAAGAACACTGAAGCTTTCTTT
v_call: TRBV27; j_call: TRBJ2-5; clone_size: .; d_call: .; cdr3_aa: CASSLWFGETQYF; cdr3_nt: TGTGCCAGCAGTTTATGGTTCGGAGAGACCCAGTACTTC